The present TCR beta chain was sequenced within a study of blood T cells in healthy people across ages. J gave up 8 bases and V 6 bases, and 22 bases lay outside the gene matches. The CDR3 covers 17 residues. Germline V gene data show CDR1 as SQVTM and CDR2 as ANQGSEA. It was with a sample-barcoded 5' primer and a J-beta primer mix that a second PCR of roughly 7 to 12 cycles was run. TCRdb reprocessed the 5' RACE reads via MiXCR and lists one record per CDR3 protein. Counted here are about 970,000 distinct CDR3 sequences, roughly 47% occurring once; the ten biggest clones make up about 22%. This clonotype was seen more than once but under ten times.

Sequencing was done on a sample of blood. This clonotype was obtained from a woman aged 55-69 years in good health. This chain joins TRBV29-1 and TRBJ2-1, with 7 bases aligning to TRBD2. The CDR3 region has the DNA TGCAGCGTAACCGGGGGAACCCGGGCCCCGGGAGGCGATGAGCAGTTCTTC. This gives the protein CSVTGGTRAPGGDEQFF.